The rows below give T cell receptor beta chains drawn from one sample of a study of blood T cell repertoires in COVID-19. Assay used: immunoSEQ multiplex PCR; TCRdb lists only in-frame clones, some missing. This sample carries about 150,000 clones, 85% to 90% of them seen once, and the ten largest clones take less than 4%. Sequenced: peripheral blood. These receptors all come from a woman aged 55-69 years with active COVID-19. Each CDR3 is given with its conserved first and last residue. Each record gives: CDR3 protein, CDR3 DNA, J gene, clone size, V gene, D gene. The D gene is left open where the match is weak. Expanded clones get a size class; other rows say once, few or many, or leave the size out.

CDR3aa: CASSLWGVSSTNYGYTF
CDR3nt: TGTGCCAGCAGCCTATGGGGGGTCTCATCTACTAACTATGGCTACACCTTC
j_gene: TRBJ1-2
abundance: NA
v_gene: TRBV7-9
d_gene: NA

CDR3aa: CASSLGTGRFEQYF
CDR3nt: TGTGCCAGCAGCTTGGGGACAGGGAGGTTCGAGCAGTACTTC
j_gene: TRBJ2-7
abundance: NA
v_gene: TRBV5-4
d_gene: TRBD1

CDR3aa: CASALGILNTEAFF
CDR3nt: TGTGCCAGCGCTTTGGGCATCCTGAACACTGAAGCTTTCTTT
j_gene: TRBJ1-1
abundance: NA
v_gene: TRBV11-2
d_gene: NA

CDR3aa: CASSTGTGGARQPQHF
CDR3nt: TGTGCCAGCAGTACCGGGACAGGGGGCGCGCGACAGCCCCAGCATTTT
j_gene: TRBJ1-5
abundance: NA
v_gene: TRBV2
d_gene: TRBD1

CDR3aa: CASSQDSSTDTQYF
CDR3nt: TGTGCCAGCAGCCAAGATTCAAGCACAGATACGCAGTATTTT
j_gene: TRBJ2-3
abundance: NA
v_gene: TRBV3-1/TRBV3-2
d_gene: NA

CDR3aa: CASSSRAGEPHYEQYF
CDR3nt: TGTGCCAGCAGCTCTCGGGCGGGAGAACCCCACTACGAGCAGTACTTC
j_gene: TRBJ2-7
abundance: NA
v_gene: TRBV9
d_gene: TRBD2

CDR3aa: CASSQDYGAGANVLTF
CDR3nt: TGCGCCAGCAGCCAAGATTACGGGGCTGGGGCCAACGTCCTGACTTTC
j_gene: TRBJ2-6
abundance: NA
v_gene: TRBV4-3
d_gene: NA

CDR3aa: CASSILAALYNEQFF
CDR3nt: TGTGCCAGCTCAATTTTAGCGGCCCTCTACAATGAGCAGTTCTTC
j_gene: TRBJ2-1
abundance: once
v_gene: TRBV18
d_gene: NA

CDR3aa: CASSLASGKETQYF
CDR3nt: TGTGCCAGCAGCTTAGCGAGCGGGAAAGAGACCCAGTACTTC
j_gene: TRBJ2-5
abundance: NA
v_gene: TRBV7-2
d_gene: TRBD2

CDR3aa: CSVEGGGSRNTEAFF
CDR3nt: TGCAGCGTTGAGGGGGGGGGCTCTAGGAACACTGAAGCTTTCTTT
j_gene: TRBJ1-1
abundance: NA
v_gene: TRBV29-1
d_gene: NA

CDR3aa: CASSPTGAEDIQYF
CDR3nt: TGTGCCAGCAGCCCGACAGGGGCGGAGGACATTCAGTACTTC
j_gene: TRBJ2-4
abundance: NA
v_gene: TRBV2
d_gene: TRBD1

CDR3aa: CASVWTGSSDTQYF
CDR3nt: TGTGCCTCCGTTTGGACAGGGAGTTCCGATACGCAGTATTTT
j_gene: TRBJ2-3
abundance: NA
v_gene: TRBV7-2
d_gene: TRBD1

CDR3aa: CARIQGNSYEQYF
CDR3nt: TGCGCCAGGATTCAGGGGAACTCCTACGAGCAGTACTTC
j_gene: TRBJ2-7
abundance: NA
v_gene: TRBV5-1
d_gene: NA

CDR3aa: CASSITLAGPSTDTQYF
CDR3nt: TGTGCCAGTAGTATCACTCTAGCGGGACCCAGCACAGATACGCAGTATTTT
j_gene: TRBJ2-3
abundance: NA
v_gene: TRBV19
d_gene: TRBD2

CDR3aa: CASFLGTSGSGVNNEQFF
CDR3nt: TGTGCCTCCTTCCTCGGGACTAGCGGGAGTGGGGTAAACAATGAGCAGTTCTTC
j_gene: TRBJ2-1
abundance: NA
v_gene: TRBV30
d_gene: TRBD2

CDR3aa: CASSVAVLDTGELFF
CDR3nt: TGTGCCAGCAGCGTGGCCGTACTAGACACCGGGGAGCTGTTTTTT
j_gene: TRBJ2-2
abundance: NA
v_gene: TRBV9
d_gene: NA

CDR3aa: CSVFKGDSPSYNEQFF
CDR3nt: TGCAGCGTCTTTAAAGGGGACAGTCCCTCCTACAATGAGCAGTTCTTC
j_gene: TRBJ2-1
abundance: NA
v_gene: TRBV29-1
d_gene: TRBD1

CDR3aa: CASSYSGYTYNEQFF
CDR3nt: TGTGCCAGTAGTTATAGCGGTTATACCTACAATGAGCAGTTCTTC
j_gene: TRBJ2-1
abundance: NA
v_gene: TRBV19
d_gene: NA

CDR3aa: CASSPGTGGEKLFF
CDR3nt: TGTGCCAGCAGCCCCGGGACAGGGGGTGAAAAACTGTTTTTT
j_gene: TRBJ1-4
abundance: NA
v_gene: TRBV7-9
d_gene: TRBD1

CDR3aa: CASSLGLGGGPYTDTQYF
CDR3nt: TGTGCCAGCAGCTTAGGGCTTGGAGGCGGGCCGTACACAGATACGCAGTATTTT
j_gene: TRBJ2-3
abundance: NA
v_gene: TRBV7-2
d_gene: NA

CDR3aa: CASRTSSYEQYF
CDR3nt: TGTGCCAGCAGGACTAGCAGCTACGAGCAGTACTTC
j_gene: TRBJ2-7
abundance: NA
v_gene: TRBV6-5
d_gene: TRBD2

CDR3aa: CASSFGGSFQETQYF
CDR3nt: TGTGCCAGCAGTTTCGGCGGGAGTTTCCAAGAGACCCAGTACTTC
j_gene: TRBJ2-5
abundance: NA
v_gene: TRBV28
d_gene: TRBD2

CDR3aa: CASSVGLDNEQFF
CDR3nt: TGTGCCAGCAGTGTAGGACTAGACAATGAGCAGTTCTTC
j_gene: TRBJ2-1
abundance: NA
v_gene: TRBV28
d_gene: TRBD2

CDR3aa: CASNEGANTGELFF
CDR3nt: TGTGCCAGTAATGAGGGCGCGAACACCGGGGAGCTGTTTTTT
j_gene: TRBJ2-2
abundance: NA
v_gene: TRBV19
d_gene: NA

CDR3aa: CASSPRALRGPSEQFF
CDR3nt: TGTGCCAGCAGCCCTCGAGCGTTGAGGGGGCCCTCAGAGCAGTTCTTC
j_gene: TRBJ2-1
abundance: few
v_gene: TRBV7-9
d_gene: TRBD1

CDR3aa: CATSVAGTGQETQYF
CDR3nt: TGTGCCACCAGCGTAGCGGGGACAGGGCAAGAGACCCAGTACTTC
j_gene: TRBJ2-5
abundance: NA
v_gene: TRBV15
d_gene: NA

CDR3aa: CASSLRERYEQYF
CDR3nt: TGTGCCAGCAGCTTAAGGGAGCGGTACGAGCAGTACTTC
j_gene: TRBJ2-7
abundance: once
v_gene: TRBV5-6
d_gene: NA

CDR3aa: CASSSRWDSGADTQYF
CDR3nt: TGTGCCAGCAGCTCCCGGTGGGACTCCGGCGCAGATACGCAGTATTTT
j_gene: TRBJ2-3
abundance: NA
v_gene: TRBV7-3
d_gene: NA

CDR3aa: CASSQEGTASEAFF
CDR3nt: TGTGCCAGCAGCCAAGAAGGGACAGCGAGTGAAGCTTTCTTT
j_gene: TRBJ1-1
abundance: NA
v_gene: TRBV3-1/TRBV3-2
d_gene: TRBD1

CDR3aa: CASSLPSGFTEAFF
CDR3nt: TGTGCCAGCAGTTTACCGTCAGGGTTCACTGAAGCTTTCTTT
j_gene: TRBJ1-1
abundance: once
v_gene: TRBV28
d_gene: NA